This T cell receptor beta chain derives from a study of cytomegalovirus exposure and HLA in healthy donors. The germline CDR1 and CDR2 sequences are SGHTA and FQGNSA. The length of the CDR3 is 15 residues. With V trimmed by 5 bases and J by 2 bases, 7 bases remained unmatched. As concerns this clone: The antigen is not known.

Findings and limits, study-wide: According to a later analysis, donors in an Asian-associated ancestry cluster reportedly had fewer N-insertions than the approximately 720-donor mean.

Vbeta (60) and Jbeta (13) primers were used in the PCR. Using immunoSEQ multiplex PCR, the repertoire was profiled, and TCRdb retains in-frame clones only, with some absent. The sample lists some 200,000 clones; around 64% were seen once. Sequences were obtained from PBMCs. The sequence derives from a man between 40 and 49 years old in good health and CMV-seropositive. The chain employs TRBV7-2 and TRBJ2-7; 9 bases are shared with TRBD1. The CDR3 here is CASSLRTGAPYEQYF. The CDR3 DNA reads as TGTGCCAGCAGCCTTCGGACAGGGGCACCCTACGAGCAGTACTTC.